Listed below are T cell receptor beta chains from one sample, sequenced in a study of blood T cell repertoires in COVID-19. Sequencing was performed with immunoSEQ multiplex PCR; in TCRdb, only in-frame clones are kept and a portion is missing. Of approximately 160,000 clones detected, about nine tenths appear once; the ten largest clones hold around 17%. The sample taken for sequencing was peripheral blood. The receptors were gathered from a man in his 60s with active or convalescent COVID-19. Each CDR3 is given with its conserved first and last residue. A D gene is named only where the DNA matches it firmly. For some rows the clone size is stated as once, few or many, or as a class when expanded; others skip it.

D | J | V | size | CDR3 | DNA
- | TRBJ1-2 | TRBV19 | few | CASSKQGIANYGYTF | TGTGCCAGTAGCAAGCAGGGGATAGCTAACTATGGCTACACCTTC
TRBD1 | TRBJ2-3 | TRBV7-9 | once | CASRMGTGATDTQYF | TGTGCCAGCAGGATGGGGACAGGGGCGACAGATACGCAGTATTTT
- | TRBJ1-1 | TRBV12-3/TRBV12-4 | - | CASSLSNTEAFF | TGTGCCAGCAGTCTCTCGAACACTGAAGCTTTCTTT
- | TRBJ1-1 | TRBV9 | - | CASSVVRRNTEAFF | TGTGCCAGCAGCGTAGTTAGAAGGAACACTGAAGCTTTCTTT
TRBD1 | TRBJ1-5 | TRBV5-1 | - | CASSLEGARQPQHF | TGCGCCAGCAGCTTGGAGGGGGCTCGGCAGCCCCAGCATTTT
TRBD2 | TRBJ2-7 | TRBV10-1 | - | CASSRLAGGFSYEQYF | TGCGCCAGCAGCCGACTAGCGGGGGGGTTCTCCTACGAGCAGTACTTC
- | TRBJ1-4 | TRBV19 | once | CASSTQGWDEKLFF | TGTGCCAGTAGTACACAGGGCTGGGATGAAAAACTGTTTTTT
- | TRBJ1-2 | TRBV19 | - | CASSRSVNNYGYTF | TGTGCCAGTAGTAGATCGGTGAATAACTATGGCTACACCTTC
- | TRBJ1-3 | TRBV6-5 | - | CASSYSGAGAGNTIYF | TGTGCCAGCAGTTACTCGGGGGCAGGGGCTGGAAACACCATATATTTT
- | TRBJ1-2 | TRBV6-2/TRBV6-3 | - | CASSLEGVAGYTF | TGTGCCAGCAGCCTTGAAGGGGTGGCCGGCTACACCTTC
TRBD2 | TRBJ2-7 | TRBV9 | - | CASSVASGSYEQYF | TGTGCCAGCAGCGTTGCTAGCGGGAGCTACGAGCAGTACTTC
TRBD1 | TRBJ1-3 | TRBV7-6 | - | CASSLALGQGGNTIYF | TGTGCCAGCAGCTTAGCCTTAGGACAGGGAGGAAACACCATATATTTT
- | TRBJ1-1 | TRBV5-1 | - | CASSSLGSEVEAFF | TGCGCCAGCAGCTCCCTCGGTTCTGAGGTTGAAGCTTTCTTT
- | TRBJ1-1 | TRBV9 | - | CASSVFRQATEAFF | TGTGCCAGCAGCGTATTCCGACAGGCCACTGAAGCTTTCTTT
- | TRBJ2-7 | TRBV6-5 | - | CASTQGSGSYEQYF | TGTGCCAGCACTCAGGGGTCAGGCTCCTACGAGCAGTACTTC
TRBD1 | TRBJ2-1 | TRBV3-1/TRBV3-2 | - | CASRSTGGSYNEQFF | TGTGCCAGCAGGTCAACAGGGGGGTCCTACAATGAGCAGTTCTTC
- | TRBJ1-5 | TRBV15 | - | CATSRDGTNSNQPQHF | TGTGCCACCAGCAGAGATGGGACAAATAGCAATCAGCCCCAGCATTTT
- | TRBJ2-3 | TRBV4-1 | - | CASSQERGTDTQYF | TGCGCCAGCAGCCAAGAACGGGGCACAGATACGCAGTATTTT
- | TRBJ1-6 | TRBV5-1 | - | CASSFSFDSSYNSPLHF | TGCGCCAGCAGCTTCTCCTTCGACAGCTCCTATAATTCACCCCTCCACTTT
- | TRBJ1-5 | TRBV10-3 | - | CAISGQGVQPQHF | TGTGCCATCAGTGGCCAAGGGGTGCAGCCCCAGCATTTT
- | TRBJ1-1 | TRBV20-1 | - | CSAREDPGAFF | TGCAGTGCTAGAGAAGACCCGGGGGCTTTCTTT
TRBD2 | TRBJ2-5 | TRBV6-5 | - | CASSTSGGPGETQYF | TGTGCCAGCAGTACTAGCGGGGGGCCAGGGGAGACCCAGTACTTC
- | TRBJ1-1 | TRBV11-3 | - | CASSLGYEGGDTEAFF | TGTGCCAGCAGCTTAGGATATGAGGGTGGGGACACTGAAGCTTTCTTT
TRBD1 | TRBJ1-2 | TRBV18 | - | CASSQSTGADGYTF | TGTGCCAGCTCCCAAAGTACAGGGGCTGATGGCTACACCTTC
- | TRBJ2-1 | TRBV4-2 | - | CASSQEQDRGSYNEQFF | TGTGCCAGCAGCCAAGAGCAGGACAGAGGCTCCTACAATGAGCAGTTCTTC
- | TRBJ1-1 | TRBV29-1 | - | CSIHTGNTEAFF | TGCAGCATTCATACAGGTAACACTGAAGCTTTCTTT
- | TRBJ1-1 | TRBV19 | - | CASSSDSTYTEAFF | TGTGCCAGTAGTTCGGACAGTACGTACACTGAAGCTTTCTTT
- | TRBJ2-7 | TRBV12-3/TRBV12-4 | - | CASSLAVWHEQYF | TGTGCCAGCAGCCTCGCGGTCTGGCACGAGCAGTACTTC
- | TRBJ2-7 | TRBV27 | - | CAPGGEGEQYF | TGTGCTCCGGGGGGCGAAGGCGAGCAGTACTTC